Presented here are 14 T cell receptor beta chains from one specimen sequenced in a study of blood T cell repertoires in COVID-19. Clones were sequenced by immunoSEQ multiplex PCR, and TCRdb holds only the in-frame ones, with some missing. In the table there are approximately 110,000 clones, 60% to 80% of which are singletons. Sequencing used peripheral blood. The receptor source for this set is a man older than 75 with COVID-19, enrolled during active disease.

This clone has only a few counts. The J gene is TRBJ1-6, the V gene TRBV30, with TRBD1 identical over 8 bases. V trimming: 1 base; J trimming: 10 bases; junction bases outside the gene matches: 9. Germline V gene sequence: CDR1 GTSNPN, CDR2 SVGIG (reference sequence). The CDR3 spans 15 residues. In nucleotides, the CDR3 is TGTGCCTGGAGTGCGCCCGGACAGGGACGATCACCCCTCCACTTT. It codes for CAWSAPGQGRSPLHF. Using reference TRBV30 and TRBJ1-6 for the parts outside the CDR3, the full variable domain is SQTIHQWPATLVQPVGSPLSLECTVEGTSNPNLYWYRQAAGRGLQLLFYSVGIGQISSEVPQNLSASRPQDRQFILSSKKLLLSDSGFYLCAWSAPGQGRSPLHFGNGTRLTVT.

This sequence joins TRBV28 and TRBJ2-6, with D unclear. Trimming stripped 5 bases from V and 0 bases from J, with 5 bases between. In germline, CDR1 is MDHEN, CDR2 SYDVKM. The CDR3 extends over 14 amino acids. The CDR3 coding sequence is TGTGCCAGCAGTCGACACTCTGGGGCCAACGTCCTGACTTTC. Translating it yields CASSRHSGANVLTF.

This chain links TRBV29-1 with TRBJ1-2; 9 bases agree with TRBD1. Germline V gene sequence: CDR1 SQVTM, CDR2 ANQGSEA. The ends lost 1 base at V and 6 bases at J; junction bases unmatched: 6. There are 14 residues in the CDR3. Here the CDR3 reads CSVEGDRENDGYTF. CDR3 coding DNA: TGCAGCGTTGAAGGGGACAGGGAGAATGATGGCTACACCTTC. Supplemented by reference TRBV29-1 and TRBJ1-2, the full variable domain reads SAVISQKPSRDICQRGTSLTIQCQVDSQVTMMFWYRQQPGQSLTLIATANQGSEATYESGFVIDKFPISRPNLTFSTLTVSNMSPEDSSIYLCSVEGDRENDGYTFGSGTRLTVV.

There are a few counts of this clone. The V gene is TRBV5-1, the J gene TRBJ1-4, with D maybe TRBD1 (6 bases). Trimming took off 4 bases at V and 8 bases at J, with 21 bases between the two ends. Germline V gene data show CDR1 as SGHRS and CDR2 as YFSETQ. CDR3 size: 16 residues. The CDR3 protein is CASSPGLQGLGEKLFF. DNA for the CDR3: TGCGCCAGCAGCCCCGGGTTACAGGGTTTGGGGGAAAAACTGTTTTTT.

J is TRBJ2-5 and V is TRBV5-6; 8 bases map to TRBD2. V gave up 2 bases and J gave up 4 bases; unmatched junction bases: 10. Germline V gives CDR1 SGHDT, CDR2 YYEEEE. CDR3 length equals 16 residues. As DNA, the CDR3 is TGTGCCAGCAGCTTTGGCTGGGAAAGCGGGAGAGAGACCCAGTACTTC. Its translation: CASSFGWESGRETQYF.

With regard to this clone: The same CDR3 also results from other DNA sequences found in this sample. The rearrangement uses TRBV3-1 (or the pseudogene TRBV3-2) and TRBJ2-5; D is unclear. Between the trimmed V and J ends, which lost 0 bases and 5 bases, there was a span of 4 bases. Germline V lookup: CDR1 LGHDT, CDR2 YNNKEL (reference sequence). CDR3 length: 12 amino acids. CDR3 loop: CASSQDLETQYF. In DNA form, the CDR3 reads TGTGCCAGCAGCCAAGATCTGGAGACCCAGTACTTC.

The sample holds a few counts of this clone. V is TRBV6-5 and J is TRBJ2-7; tentative D call: TRBD2 (5 bases). Trimming removed 5 bases from V and 5 bases from J, with 13 bases in between. This CDR3 is built from 13 residues. Germline V CDR1 and CDR2: MNHEY, SVGAGI. CDR3 nucleotide sequence: TGTGCCAGCAGTCGAACTAGGTCTGACGAGCAGTACTTC. Translating gives CASSRTRSDEQYF.

The rearrangement uses TRBV9 and TRBJ2-5; D is ambiguous. Germline CDR1 reads SGDLS; CDR2 reads YYNGEE. There are 13 residues in the CDR3. Trimming removed 1 base at V and 7 bases at J, with 11 bases between. The CDR3: CASSVSVEATQYF. CDR3 nucleotide sequence: TGTGCCAGCAGCGTATCCGTAGAGGCGACCCAGTACTTC.

CDR3 in amino acids: CASSVSGGGSGRYEQYF. Here the CDR3 DNA reads TGTGCCAGCAGCGTTTCAGGGGGTGGTAGCGGGAGGTACGAGCAGTACTTC. The chain has TRBV5-4 and TRBJ2-7; TRBD2 matches at 10 bases. The CDR3 totals 17 residues. Per germline, CDR1 SGHNT and CDR2 YYREEE (reference sequence). V lost 4 bases and J lost 4; bases outside the gene matches: 14.

The chain is built from TRBV7-2 and TRBJ1-5; D call uncertain. V lost 5 bases and J 0 bases, leaving 5 bases between the germline ends. The CDR3 covers 13 residues. Germline V CDR1 and CDR2: SGHTA, FQGNSA. The CDR3 is CASSPFSNQPQHF. The CDR3 coding sequence is TGTGCCAGCAGCCCGTTTAGCAATCAGCCCCAGCATTTT.

The J gene is TRBJ2-5, the V gene TRBV6-5; 9 positions agree with TRBD2. The V and J ends lost 1 base and 5 bases, in that order; junction bases with no gene match: 8. The CDR3 is 16 residues long. CDR1 MNHEY and CDR2 SVGAGI come from the germline V gene. For the CDR3, the DNA is TGTGCCAGCAGTTACTTTCCTAGCGGGACGGGTGAGACCCAGTACTTC. Protein product: CASSYFPSGTGETQYF.

The V and J genes are TRBV2 and TRBJ2-2; D call uncertain. The V end lost 3 bases, the J end lost 0 bases, and 11 bases lay between the germline ends. The V gene's germline CDR1 is SNHLY and CDR2 FYNNEI. This CDR3 spans 16 amino acids. CDR3 nucleotides: TGTGCCAGCAGTGATGGTAACTACGCGAACACCGGGGAGCTGTTTTTT. It specifies CASSDGNYANTGELFF. Together with reference TRBV2 and TRBJ2-2, the CDR3 gives the full variable domain: EPEVTQTPSHQVTQMGQEVILRCVPISNHLYFYWYRQILGQKVEFLVSFYNNEISEKSEIFDDQFSVERPDGSNFTLKIRSTKLEDSAMYFCASSDGNYANTGELFFGEGSRLTVL.

The chain employs TRBV9 and TRBJ2-5; 8 positions agree with TRBD2. Germline lookup yields CDR1 SGDLS and CDR2 YYNGEE. The CDR3 runs to 16 residues. V was clipped by 7 bases and J by 7 bases; unmatched bases: 18. Here the CDR3 DNA reads TGTGCCAGCGGATCGAGCGGGAGTATGAGGGAAGCGACCCAGTACTTC. The encoded protein is CASGSSGSMREATQYF.

The chain has TRBV28 and TRBJ1-4; 9 bases map to TRBD1. The CDR3 contains 14 residues. Trimming removed 5 bases from V and 6 bases from J; junction bases left unmatched: 4. CDR1 MDHEN and CDR2 SYDVKM come from the germline V gene. CDR3 sequence (DNA): TGTGCCAGCAGTCCTTGGACAGGGGATGAAAAACTGTTTTTT. It specifies CASSPWTGDEKLFF. The full variable domain, rest sourced from reference TRBV28 and TRBJ1-4, is DVKVTQSSRYLVKRTGEKVFLECVQDMDHENMFWYRQDPGLGLRLIYFSYDVKMKEKGDIPEGYSVSREKKERFSLILESASTNQTSMYLCASSPWTGDEKLFFGSGTQLSVL.